This T cell receptor (beta chain) was recovered during a study of CD8 T cells in Susac syndrome. CDR3 length equals 14 residues. CDR1 is MNHEY, CDR2 SVGAGI, per germline. V lost 6 bases, J lost 6 bases, and 3 bases stayed unmatched. Random hexamers were used to reverse transcribe roughly 0.5 to 1 ug of RNA. Multiplex immunoSEQ PCR targeted 54 Vbeta and 13 Jbeta TCR beta segments. TCRdb itself ran the immunoSEQ multiplex PCR reads through MiXCR, one entry per CDR3 protein. The table includes approximately 170,000 distinct CDR3 sequences, 80% to 95% detected once. This TCR derives from a human donor in good health. Source material: CD4+ T cells from PBMCs. The rearrangement links TRBV6-5 to TRBJ1-6; the match to TRBD1 covers 9 bases. The CDR3 reads CASSLDRGNSPLHF. DNA of the CDR3: TGTGCCAGCAGCTTGGACAGGGGTAATTCACCCCTCCACTTT.